The 27 T cell receptor beta chains below all came from one sample that was sequenced in a study of cytomegalovirus exposure and HLA in healthy donors (dated by TCRdb to 2016 to 2017). Library creation used the immunoSEQ multiplex PCR assay. For the multiplex PCR, a mixture combining 60 forward primers for TCR Vbeta segments and 13 reverse primers for TCR Jbeta segments was used. This immuneACCESS table, as held by TCRdb, lists in-frame sequences with V and J called but not all clones. Of the missing ones, under half trace to an unresolved V gene in checked studies; the others have no known cause. The sample records 150,000 to 200,000 clones, around 81% of which are singletons. The ten largest clonotypes hold 1.5% to 2% of the sample. The specimen was PBMCs. The receptor source for this set is a man aged 18 to 35 in good health and CMV-seronegative.

This clone was detected once. The gene calls are TRBV5-1 and TRBJ2-6; the match to TRBD1 covers 7 bases. This CDR3 region has 16 residues. V shed 4 bases and J 2 bases; nucleotides not matched to a gene: 6. The germline gives CDR1 SGHRS, CDR2 YFSETQ. In DNA form, the CDR3 reads TGCGCCAGCAGCCTAAGACAGGGTACTGGGGCCAACGTCCTGACTTTC. This translates into CASSLRQGTGANVLTF. Full variable domain (outside the CDR3, taken from reference TRBV5-1 and TRBJ2-6): KAGVTQTPRYLIKTRGQQVTLSCSPISGHRSVSWYQQTPGQGLQFLFEYFSETQRNKGNFPGRFSGRQFSNSRSEMNVSTLELGDSALYLCASSLRQGTGANVLTFGAGSRLTVL.

V and J are TRBV5-1 and TRBJ2-3; maybe TRBD1 (5 bases). Trimming left V 2 bases short and J 0 bases short, with 10 bases between. Per germline, CDR1 SGHRS and CDR2 YFSETQ. CDR3 length equals 15 residues. The CDR3 reads CASSFLGRSTDTQYF. CDR3 nucleotides: TGCGCCAGCAGCTTTCTGGGGCGGAGCACAGATACGCAGTATTTT.

The J gene is TRBJ2-2, the V gene TRBV9; tentative D call: TRBD2 (6 bases). The V gene lost 3 bases and the J gene lost 8 bases, with 11 bases spanning the gap. Germline V gene lookup returns CDR1 SGDLS and CDR2 YYNGEE. This CDR3 is 13 amino acids long. CDR3 protein: CASSAGSPGELFF. CDR3 DNA sequence: TGTGCCAGCAGCGCCGGGAGTCCGGGGGAGCTGTTTTTT.

V is TRBV4-3 and J is TRBJ1-1; a weak D match, TRBD1 (5 bases). In germline, CDR1 is LGHNA, CDR2 YSLEER. V shed 3 bases and J shed 3 bases, with 11 bases lying between them. CDR3 size: 14 residues. CDR3 loop: CASSQQGWHTEAFF. CDR3 DNA sequence: TGCGCCAGCAGCCAGCAGGGTTGGCACACTGAAGCTTTCTTT.

The chain joins TRBV12-2 to TRBJ1-4. TRBV12-2 is a recognized pseudogene. CDR3 length equals 14 residues. The CDR3 here is CASRLVGRDEKLFF. The CDR3 region has the DNA TGTGCAAGTCGCTTAGTGGGGAGGGATGAAAAACTGTTTTTT.

The genes are TRBV5-1 and TRBJ2-5; 8 bases line up with TRBD2. CDR1 and CDR2 from the germline V gene are SGHRS and YFSETQ. The CDR3 is 14 residues long. V shed 0 bases and J 2 bases; nucleotides not matched to a gene: 0. The CDR3 sequence is CASSLAGGQETQYF. CDR3 in DNA: TGCGCCAGCAGCTTGGCGGGGGGGCAAGAGACCCAGTACTTC.

In nucleotides, the CDR3 is TGTGCCAGCAGCTTTTACGGGGGAGATACGCAGTATTTT. Protein: CASSFYGGDTQYF. The J gene is TRBJ2-3, the V gene TRBV7-9, with D perhaps matching TRBD2 (6 bases). This CDR3 spans 13 amino acids. Germline V gene data show CDR1 as SEHNR and CDR2 as FQNEAQ (reference sequence). Between the trimmed V and J ends, which lost 3 bases and 5 bases, there was a span of 9 bases.

The chain links TRBV13 to TRBJ1-3; TRBD1 matches at 7 bases. The CDR3 totals 15 residues. Germline loops: CDR1 PRHDT, CDR2 FYEKMQ (reference sequence). With V trimmed by 7 bases and J by 2 bases, 8 bases remained unmatched. The CDR3 reads CASTRQGLAGNTIYF. The DNA of the CDR3 is TGTGCCAGCACCAGACAGGGATTAGCTGGAAACACCATATATTTT.

The genes are TRBV10-3 and TRBJ2-7; D is ambiguous. Germline V gene lookup returns CDR1 ENHRY and CDR2 SYGVKD. Trimming pared 5 bases from V and 2 bases from J, leaving 16 bases between. The CDR3 totals 15 residues. Here the CDR3 DNA reads TGTGCCATCAGTACCAGCGCAAGGAGAACCTACGAGCAGTACTTC. It specifies CAISTSARRTYEQYF.

This clone was observed a few times. This chain connects TRBV6-5 to TRBJ1-3, with a possible D match to TRBD1 (6 bases). Germline-derived CDR1 and CDR2 are MNHEY and SVGAGI. The CDR3 runs to 14 residues. Trimming removed 2 bases from V and 6 bases from J, with 11 bases in between. The CDR3 region is CASSYGGGENTIYF. CDR3 coding DNA: TGTGCCAGCAGTTACGGGGGGGGCGAAAACACCATATATTTT.

Comments on this clone: In the same sample, other DNA sequences code for this CDR3. This chain joins TRBV19 and TRBJ1-1; 8 nucleotides align to TRBD1. This CDR3 comprises 14 residues. The V segment lost 3 bases and the J segment 1 base; nucleotides outside the gene matches: 1. The germline V gene has CDR1 LNHDA and CDR2 SQIVND (reference sequence). The CDR3 loop reads CASSIGTGNTEAFF. In nucleotides, the CDR3 is TGTGCCAGTAGTATTGGGACAGGGAACACTGAAGCTTTCTTT.

This chain links TRBV5-6 with TRBJ1-6, with 7 bases fitting TRBD1. This CDR3 has 14 residues. The trim removed 0 bases at V and 9 bases at J, leaving 3 bases unmatched. CDR1 and CDR2 (germline): SGHDT, YYEEEE. DNA of the CDR3: TGTGCCAGCAGCTTGGAACAGGGGACTTCACCCCTCCACTTT. It codes for CASSLEQGTSPLHF.

V gene TRBV28 combines with J gene TRBJ2-7; 10 bases map to TRBD2. CDR1 is MDHEN and CDR2 is SYDVKM in the germline V gene. The V segment lost 5 bases and the J segment 9 bases; nucleotides outside the gene matches: 10. The CDR3 totals 14 residues. CDR3 in DNA: TGTGCCAGCAGTCTTACCGGGACTAGCGCAACGCAGTACTTC. Translated, it gives CASSLTGTSATQYF.

The chain carries TRBV18 and TRBJ2-7; a possible D gene is TRBD1 (5 bases). Germline V gene sequence: CDR1 KGHSH, CDR2 LQKENI. CDR3 length equals 14 residues. The V end was cut by 4 bases, the J end by 0 bases, with 10 bases between. The CDR3 DNA follows: TGTGCCAGCTCACTAGAGACAGCCTCCTACGAGCAGTACTTC. Its protein product is CASSLETASYEQYF.

The V call is TRBV11-2, the J call TRBJ1-1, with D possibly being TRBD1 (5 bases). V gave up 1 base and J gave up 3 bases, with 12 bases separating them. This CDR3 is built from 15 residues. In germline, CDR1 is SGHAT, CDR2 FQNNGV. For the CDR3, the DNA is TGTGCCAGCAGCTTAGCGACGGGAGGGGACACTGAAGCTTTCTTT. Residues: CASSLATGGDTEAFF.

CDR3 sequence: CASNRAGGRLTGELFF. As DNA, the CDR3 is TGTGCCAGCAATAGAGCGGGGGGGCGGCTCACCGGGGAGCTGTTTTTT. The genes are TRBV2 and TRBJ2-2; 10 positions match TRBD2. Germline-derived CDR1 and CDR2 are SNHLY and FYNNEI. The ends lost 7 bases at V and 4 bases at J; junction bases unmatched: 9. The CDR3 has 16 amino acids.

The chain combines TRBV9 with TRBJ2-3; 8 bases map to TRBD2. With 1 base clipped from V and 0 bases from J, the junction kept 4 bases outside the gene matches. The CDR3 is 16 amino acids. CDR1 is SGDLS, CDR2 YYNGEE, per germline. The CDR3 DNA is TGTGCCAGCAGCGTACCAATAGCGGGGAGCACAGATACGCAGTATTTT. Its protein product is CASSVPIAGSTDTQYF.

V and J are TRBV13 and TRBJ2-1, with TRBD2 matching 7 bases. This CDR3 has 14 amino acids. The V and J ends lost 5 bases and 4 bases, in that order; junction bases with no gene match: 5. The germline gives CDR1 PRHDT, CDR2 FYEKMQ (reference sequence). CDR3 sequence: CASSPLAVYNEQFF. CDR3 sequence (DNA): TGTGCCAGCAGCCCCCTAGCGGTGTACAATGAGCAGTTCTTC.

CDR3 DNA sequence: TGTGCAAGTCGCCCAGTCAGAACCGGGGAGCTGTTTTTT. It translates to CASRPVRTGELFF. The chain links TRBV12-2 to TRBJ2-2; TRBD1 is the table's D call and was not checked against the DNA. TRBV12-2 is annotated as a pseudogene. The CDR3 contains 13 residues.

This clone appeared a single time. This sequence joins TRBV4-3 and TRBJ1-2, with 7 bases matching TRBD1. V was pared by 4 bases and J by 6 bases, with 5 bases of the junction left unmatched. This CDR3 is built from 13 residues. Per germline, CDR1 LGHNA and CDR2 YSLEER. The CDR3 DNA reads TGCGCCAGCAGCCCCCGAGACAGGGATGGCTACACCTTC. Translation gives CASSPRDRDGYTF.

The chain combines TRBV9 with TRBJ2-3; TRBD2 matches 7 bases. V shed 0 bases, J shed 3 bases, and the junction held 10 bases outside the gene matches. This CDR3 is 17 amino acids long. CDR1 is SGDLS and CDR2 is YYNGEE in the germline V gene. This CDR3 is CASSVAGGGDVTDTQYF. CDR3 nucleotide sequence: TGTGCCAGCAGCGTAGCGGGAGGAGGGGATGTTACAGATACGCAGTATTTT.

The V and J genes are TRBV6-5 and TRBJ1-1; 7 nucleotides agree with TRBD1. CDR1 and CDR2 from the germline V gene are MNHEY and SVGAGI. The trim removed 5 bases at V and 3 bases at J, leaving 6 bases unmatched. The CDR3 is 14 residues long. The CDR3 spells CASSRTGRDTEAFF. The CDR3 bases are TGTGCCAGCAGTCGGACAGGACGTGACACTGAAGCTTTCTTT.

This rearrangement joins TRBV28 to TRBJ2-1, with D tentatively TRBD2 (7 bases). The CDR3 totals 16 residues. The germline gives CDR1 MDHEN, CDR2 SYDVKM. V was shortened by 3 bases and J by 2 bases, with 14 bases between the two germline ends. The CDR3 reads CASSFVGGETYNEQFF. The DNA for the CDR3 is TGTGCCAGCAGTTTTGTAGGGGGGGAGACCTACAATGAGCAGTTCTTC.

The J gene is TRBJ2-1, the V gene TRBV2; D ambiguous. The germline V and J ends were trimmed by 1 base and 10 bases, with 14 bases remaining between them. The CDR3 sequence is 14 residues long. The germline V gene encodes CDR1 SNHLY and CDR2 FYNNEI. DNA for the CDR3: TGTGCCAGCAGTGAAGGTACACCCCAGCGCGAGCAGTTCTTC. Protein sequence: CASSEGTPQREQFF.

This clone was counted between two and nine times. The chain uses TRBV19 and TRBJ2-1, with 9 bases that match TRBD1. The germline V gene has CDR1 LNHDA and CDR2 SQIVND (reference sequence). V shed 4 bases and J 1 base; nucleotides not matched to a gene: 2. The CDR3 length is 15 residues. The CDR3 region has the DNA TGTGCCAGTAGTAGGGGACAGGGTTCCTACAATGAGCAGTTCTTC. Its translation is CASSRGQGSYNEQFF.

V gene TRBV5-1 combines with J gene TRBJ1-1, with 10 bases that match TRBD1. V lost 1 base, J lost 4 bases, and 10 bases stayed unmatched. The germline V gene encodes CDR1 SGHRS and CDR2 YFSETQ. CDR3 size: 17 residues. The CDR3 DNA is TGCGCCAGCAGCTTGTACCGGGACAGGGGTTCAGGCACTGAAGCTTTCTTT. Residues: CASSLYRDRGSGTEAFF.

There are a few counts of this clone. The chain couples TRBV4-3 to TRBJ2-3; D uncertain. This CDR3 is built from 14 residues. CDR1 and CDR2 from the germline V gene are LGHNA and YSLEER. V was pared by 1 base and J by 0 bases, with 5 bases between. The CDR3 DNA reads TGCGCCAGCAGCCAAGGAACTAGCACAGATACGCAGTATTTT. This sequence encodes CASSQGTSTDTQYF.